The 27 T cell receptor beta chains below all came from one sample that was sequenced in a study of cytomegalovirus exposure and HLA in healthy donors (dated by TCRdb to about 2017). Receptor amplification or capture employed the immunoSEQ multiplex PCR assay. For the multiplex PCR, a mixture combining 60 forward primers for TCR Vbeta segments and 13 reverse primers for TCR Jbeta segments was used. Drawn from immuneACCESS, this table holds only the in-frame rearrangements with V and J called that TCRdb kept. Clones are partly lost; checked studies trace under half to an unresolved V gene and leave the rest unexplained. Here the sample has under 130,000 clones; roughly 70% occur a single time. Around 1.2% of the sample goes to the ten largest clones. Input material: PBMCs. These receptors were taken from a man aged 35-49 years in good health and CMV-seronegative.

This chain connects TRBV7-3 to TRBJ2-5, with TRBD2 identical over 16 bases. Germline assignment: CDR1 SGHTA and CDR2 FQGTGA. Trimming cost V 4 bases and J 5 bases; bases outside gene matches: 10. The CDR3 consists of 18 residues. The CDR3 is CASSSPGTSGGAGETQYF. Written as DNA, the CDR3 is TGTGCCAGCAGCTCGCCCGGGACTAGCGGGGGGGCGGGGGAGACCCAGTACTTC.

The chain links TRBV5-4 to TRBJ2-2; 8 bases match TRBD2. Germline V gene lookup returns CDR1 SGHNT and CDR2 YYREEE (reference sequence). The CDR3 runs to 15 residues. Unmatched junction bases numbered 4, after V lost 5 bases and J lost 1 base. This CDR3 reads CASSPAGGNTGELFF. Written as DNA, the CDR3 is TGTGCCAGCAGTCCCGCGGGGGGGAACACCGGGGAGCTGTTTTTT. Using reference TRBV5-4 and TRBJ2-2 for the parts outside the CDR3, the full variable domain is ETGVTQSPTHLIKTRGQQVTLRCSSQSGHNTVSWYQQALGQGPQFIFQYYREEENGRGNFPPRFSGLQFPNYSSELNVNALELDDSALYLCASSPAGGNTGELFFGEGSRLTVL.

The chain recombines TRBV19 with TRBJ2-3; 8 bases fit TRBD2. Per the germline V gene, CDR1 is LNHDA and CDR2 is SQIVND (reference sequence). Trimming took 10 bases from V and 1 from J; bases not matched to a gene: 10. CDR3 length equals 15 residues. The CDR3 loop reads CATQSPTSGTDTQYF. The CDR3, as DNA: TGTGCCACTCAATCGCCGACTAGCGGCACAGATACGCAGTATTTT.

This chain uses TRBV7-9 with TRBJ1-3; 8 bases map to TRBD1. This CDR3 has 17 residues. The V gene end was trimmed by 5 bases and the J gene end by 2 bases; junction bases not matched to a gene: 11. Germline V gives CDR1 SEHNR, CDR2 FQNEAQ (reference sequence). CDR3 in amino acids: CASSPGTGWMTGNTIYF. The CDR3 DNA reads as TGTGCCAGCAGCCCCGGGACAGGTTGGATGACTGGAAACACCATATATTTT. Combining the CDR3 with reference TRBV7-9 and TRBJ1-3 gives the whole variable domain DTGVSQNPRHKITKRGQNVTFRCDPISEHNRLYWYRQTLGQGPEFLTYFQNEAQLEKSRLLSDRFSAERPKGSFSTLEIQRTEQGDSAMYLCASSPGTGWMTGNTIYFGEGSWLTVV.

DNA for the CDR3: TGTGCCAGCAGCCCCAAAGACCCGGGACTAGACTACAATGAGCAGTTCTTC. It is translated as CASSPKDPGLDYNEQFF. The chain carries TRBV7-9 and TRBJ2-1; 8 bases fit TRBD2. Unmatched junction bases numbered 12, after V lost 5 bases and J lost 3 bases. The CDR3 is made up of 17 amino acids. Germline values: CDR1 SEHNR, CDR2 FQNEAQ (reference sequence).

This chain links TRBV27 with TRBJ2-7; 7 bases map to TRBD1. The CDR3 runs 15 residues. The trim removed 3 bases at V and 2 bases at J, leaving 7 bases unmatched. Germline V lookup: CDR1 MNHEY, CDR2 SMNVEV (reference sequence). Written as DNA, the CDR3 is TGTGCCAGCAGTTTTGAGGGGGCCGAGACCTACGAGCAGTACTTC. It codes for CASSFEGAETYEQYF.

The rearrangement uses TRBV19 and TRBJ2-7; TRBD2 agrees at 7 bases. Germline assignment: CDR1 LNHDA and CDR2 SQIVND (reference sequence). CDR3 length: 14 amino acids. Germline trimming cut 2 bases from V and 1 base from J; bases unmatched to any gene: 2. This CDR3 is CASSIWEGSYEQYF. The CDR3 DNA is TGTGCCAGTAGTATATGGGAGGGGTCCTACGAGCAGTACTTC.

The CDR3 spells CSVEDHQEVVTQYF. The CDR3 region has the DNA TGCAGCGTTGAAGATCATCAGGAGGTGGTTACGCAGTATTTT. This chain connects TRBV29-1 to TRBJ2-3, with D tentatively TRBD2 (5 bases). Trimming took off 0 bases at V and 8 bases at J, with 15 bases between the two ends. Germline V gene data show CDR1 as SQVTM and CDR2 as ANQGSEA. The CDR3 totals 14 residues.

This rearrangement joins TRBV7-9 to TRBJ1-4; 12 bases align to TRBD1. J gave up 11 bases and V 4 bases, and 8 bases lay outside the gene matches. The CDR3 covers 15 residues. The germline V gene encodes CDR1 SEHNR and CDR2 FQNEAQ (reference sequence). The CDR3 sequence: CASSSPGQGAQKLFF. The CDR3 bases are TGTGCCAGCAGCTCCCCGGGACAGGGGGCGCAGAAACTGTTTTTT.

CDR3 nucleotide sequence: TGTGCCAGCTCACTTACTTTCACCGGGACAGCCAACTATGGCTACACCTTC. Amino acid sequence: CASSLTFTGTANYGYTF. V usage is TRBV18 and J usage is TRBJ1-2; 7 nucleotides line up with TRBD1. The germline V gene has CDR1 KGHSH and CDR2 LQKENI. J was trimmed by 2 bases and V by 4 bases; bases with no gene match: 13. The CDR3 runs to 17 residues.

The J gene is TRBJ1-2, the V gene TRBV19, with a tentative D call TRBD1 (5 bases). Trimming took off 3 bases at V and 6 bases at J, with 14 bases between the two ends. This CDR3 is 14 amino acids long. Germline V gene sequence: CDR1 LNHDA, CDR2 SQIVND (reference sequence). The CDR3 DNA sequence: TGTGCCAGTAGTATCTACCAGGGATCCGATGGCTACACCTTC. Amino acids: CASSIYQGSDGYTF.

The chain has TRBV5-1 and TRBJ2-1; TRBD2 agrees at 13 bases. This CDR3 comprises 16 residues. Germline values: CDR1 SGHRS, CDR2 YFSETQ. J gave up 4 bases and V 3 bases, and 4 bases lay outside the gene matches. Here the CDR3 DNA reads TGCGCCAGCAGCTCAGGACTAGCGGGGGATTACAATGAGCAGTTCTTC. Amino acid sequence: CASSSGLAGDYNEQFF.

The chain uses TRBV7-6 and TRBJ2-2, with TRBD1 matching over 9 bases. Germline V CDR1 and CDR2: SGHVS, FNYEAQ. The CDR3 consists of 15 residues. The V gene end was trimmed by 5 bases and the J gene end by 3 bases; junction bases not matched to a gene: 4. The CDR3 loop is CASSERQGDTGELFF. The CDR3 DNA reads TGTGCCAGCAGCGAAAGACAGGGGGACACCGGGGAGCTGTTTTTT.

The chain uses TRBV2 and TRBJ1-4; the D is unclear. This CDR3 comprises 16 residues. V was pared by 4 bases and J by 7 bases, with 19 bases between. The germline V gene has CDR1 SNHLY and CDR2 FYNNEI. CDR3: CASSAFIGIGGEKLFF. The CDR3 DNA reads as TGTGCCAGCAGTGCTTTCATAGGGATTGGAGGTGAAAAACTGTTTTTT.

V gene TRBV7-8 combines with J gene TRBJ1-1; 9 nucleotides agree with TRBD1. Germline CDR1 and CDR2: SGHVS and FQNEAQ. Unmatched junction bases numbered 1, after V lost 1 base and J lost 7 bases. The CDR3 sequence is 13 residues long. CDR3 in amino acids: CASSLEGQGEAFF. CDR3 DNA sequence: TGTGCCAGCAGCTTAGAGGGACAGGGTGAAGCTTTCTTT. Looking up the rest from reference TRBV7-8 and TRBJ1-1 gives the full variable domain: GAGVSQSPRYKVAKRGQDVALRCDPISGHVSLFWYQQALGQGPEFLTYFQNEAQLDKSGLPSDRFFAERPEGSVSTLKIQRTQQEDSAVYLCASSLEGQGEAFFGQGTRLTVV.

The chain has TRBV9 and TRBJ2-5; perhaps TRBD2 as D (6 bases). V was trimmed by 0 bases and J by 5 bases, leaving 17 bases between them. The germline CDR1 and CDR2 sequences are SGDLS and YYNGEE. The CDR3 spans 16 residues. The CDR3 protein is CASSVVGGVEGETQYF. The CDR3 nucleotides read TGTGCCAGCAGCGTAGTCGGCGGGGTAGAGGGGGAGACCCAGTACTTC.

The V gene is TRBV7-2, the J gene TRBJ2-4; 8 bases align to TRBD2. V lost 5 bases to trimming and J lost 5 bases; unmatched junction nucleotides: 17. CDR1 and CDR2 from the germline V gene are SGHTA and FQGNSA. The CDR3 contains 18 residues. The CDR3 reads CASSRKTNGGVEENIQYF. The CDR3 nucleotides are TGTGCCAGCAGCCGCAAGACTAACGGGGGGGTTGAGGAAAACATTCAGTACTTC.

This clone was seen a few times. CDR3: CSVVTSGAEVYEQYF. The CDR3 region has the DNA TGCAGCGTTGTCACTAGCGGGGCGGAGGTTTACGAGCAGTACTTC. V and J are TRBV29-1 and TRBJ2-7; 10 nucleotides match TRBD2. Germline CDR1 is SQVTM and CDR2 is ANQGSEA. With V trimmed by 4 bases and J by 4 bases, 10 bases remained unmatched. This CDR3 is 15 amino acids long.

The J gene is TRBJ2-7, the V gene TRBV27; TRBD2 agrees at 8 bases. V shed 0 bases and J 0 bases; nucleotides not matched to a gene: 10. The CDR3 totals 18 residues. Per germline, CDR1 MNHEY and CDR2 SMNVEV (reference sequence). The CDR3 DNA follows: TGTGCCAGCAGTTTATCGCGGTGGGGTAGCGGGGACTCCTACGAGCAGTACTTC. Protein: CASSLSRWGSGDSYEQYF.

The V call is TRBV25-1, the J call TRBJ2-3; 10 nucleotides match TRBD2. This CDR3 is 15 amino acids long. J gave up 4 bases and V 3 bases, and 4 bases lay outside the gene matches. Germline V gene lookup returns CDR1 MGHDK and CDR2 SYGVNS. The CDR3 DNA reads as TGTGCCAGCAGTGATAGCGGGGGGTGGTCAGATACGCAGTATTTT. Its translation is CASSDSGGWSDTQYF.

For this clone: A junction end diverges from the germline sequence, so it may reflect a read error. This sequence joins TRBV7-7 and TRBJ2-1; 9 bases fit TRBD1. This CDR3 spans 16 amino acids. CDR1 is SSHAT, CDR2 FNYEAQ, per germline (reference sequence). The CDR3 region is CASSLTWTGTGTLQFF. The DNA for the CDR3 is TGTGCTAGCAGCTTAACCTGGACCGGGACAGGGACCCTGCAGTTCTTC.

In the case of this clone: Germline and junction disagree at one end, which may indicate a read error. CDR3 loop: CASSIGYRGDYEQYF. The CDR3 DNA is TGTGCCAGTAGTATAGGGTACAGGGGAGACTACGAGCAGTATTTC. The J gene is TRBJ2-7, the V gene TRBV19; 7 positions agree with TRBD1. This CDR3 is built from 15 residues. Germline CDR1 LNHDA, CDR2 SQIVND (reference sequence).

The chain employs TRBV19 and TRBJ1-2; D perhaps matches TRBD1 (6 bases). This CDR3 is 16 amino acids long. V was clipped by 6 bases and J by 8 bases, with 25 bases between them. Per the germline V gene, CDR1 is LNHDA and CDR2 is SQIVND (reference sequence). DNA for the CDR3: TGTGCCAGTAGAACCCCCGCCCCCCCGCAGGGGCGCGGCTACACCTTC. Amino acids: CASRTPAPPQGRGYTF.

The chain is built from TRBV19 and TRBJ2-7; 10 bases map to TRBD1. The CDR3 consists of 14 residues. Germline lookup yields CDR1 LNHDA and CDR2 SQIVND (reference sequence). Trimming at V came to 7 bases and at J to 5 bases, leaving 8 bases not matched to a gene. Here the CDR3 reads CASTPGQGYHEQYF. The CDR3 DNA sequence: TGTGCCAGTACCCCGGGACAGGGGTACCACGAGCAGTACTTC.

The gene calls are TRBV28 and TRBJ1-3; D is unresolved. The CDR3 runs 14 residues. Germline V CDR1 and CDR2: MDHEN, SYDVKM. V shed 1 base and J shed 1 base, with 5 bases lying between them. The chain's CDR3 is CASSLSRSGNTIYF. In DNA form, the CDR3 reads TGTGCCAGCAGTTTATCCCGGTCTGGAAACACCATATATTTT.

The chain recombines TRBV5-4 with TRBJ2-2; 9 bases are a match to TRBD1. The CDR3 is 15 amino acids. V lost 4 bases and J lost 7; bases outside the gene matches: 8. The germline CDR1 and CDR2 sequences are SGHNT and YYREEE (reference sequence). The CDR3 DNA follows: TGTGCCAGCAGCCATCGACAGGGGGTGGGCGGGGAGCTGTTTTTT. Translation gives CASSHRQGVGGELFF.

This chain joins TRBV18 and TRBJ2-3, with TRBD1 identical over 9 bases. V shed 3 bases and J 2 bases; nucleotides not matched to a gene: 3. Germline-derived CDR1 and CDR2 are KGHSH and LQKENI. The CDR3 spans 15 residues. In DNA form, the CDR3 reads TGTGCCAGCTCACCGGGACAGGGCCCCACAGATACGCAGTATTTT. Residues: CASSPGQGPTDTQYF. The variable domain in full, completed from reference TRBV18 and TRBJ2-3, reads NAGVMQNPRHLVRRRGQEARLRCSPMKGHSHVYWYRQLPEEGLKFMVYLQKENIIDESGMPKERFSAEFPKEGPSILRIQQVVRGDSAAYFCASSPGQGPTDTQYFGPGTRLTVL.